This TCR beta chain is from a study of shared clonotypes between healthy human individuals. General study findings and limits: Sampling used blood alone; tissue repertoires probably differ. Naive CD4 clonotype sharing across a few donors was about 5%.

As handled by the study authors: Junction-only immunoSEQ data arrived without quality scores, meaning filtering differed. Only in-frame clones appear in the TCRdb table, and some are missing; sequencing was by immunoSEQ multiplex PCR. D and trimming were read from the DNA, whereas the V and J calls and clone size are those reported in that table. Here the sample spans 1,500,000 or so clones, more than 95% being singletons. The J segment lost 4 bases and the V segment lost 4 bases, leaving 9 bases of the junction unmatched. The CDR3 spans 15 residues. The germline CDR1 and CDR2 sequences are SGHNT and YYREEE (reference sequence). A note on this clone: Its antigen remains unidentified.

The specimen sequenced was naive CD4+ T cells sorted from blood. The subset here: CD45RA+ positively selected. The chain joins TRBV5-4 to TRBJ2-5; 8 nucleotides agree with TRBD1. This clonotype originated in a man under 40 in good health. CDR3 protein: CASSRPGQVLETQYF. The CDR3 region has the DNA TGTGCCAGCAGCCGGCCGGGACAGGTCTTAGAGACCCAGTACTTC. Using reference TRBV5-4 and TRBJ2-5 for the parts outside the CDR3, the full variable domain is ETGVTQSPTHLIKTRGQQVTLRCSSQSGHNTVSWYQQALGQGPQFIFQYYREEENGRGNFPPRFSGLQFPNYSSELNVNALELDDSALYLCASSRPGQVLETQYFGPGTRLLVL.